This T cell receptor (beta chain) was sequenced for a study of T-cell memory formation after mild COVID-19. Overall study: For the most part, TCR clusters were specific to one donor.

Study observations and caveats: Contracting CD4+ clones sat mainly in CM and EM; CD8+ in EMRA. Specificity for SARS-CoV-2 was not confirmed among the second-wave clones peaking on day 37.

The CDR3 extends over 16 amino acids. The V end was cut by 1 base, the J end by 6 bases, with 19 bases between. Germline CDR1 is SGHTA and CDR2 is FQGNSA. This clonotype was seen ten or more times. As yet, its antigen is unknown. TCRdb reanalysed the 5' RACE reads using MiXCR and keeps one entry per CDR3 protein. The sample lists about 27,000 distinct CDR3 sequences, 15% to 20% occurring once. Sequences were obtained from PBMCs or a T cell subset sorted from them (not recorded which). The gene calls are TRBV7-2 and TRBJ2-7; weak D call: TRBD2 (5 bases). The clonotype was recovered from an adult who had mild COVID-19 (a few samples of this study predate the infection). Cell type and time point are not known. The CDR3 loop reads CASSLDTAVPGSEQYF. The CDR3 region has the DNA TGTGCCAGCAGCTTAGATACGGCGGTCCCTGGGAGCGAGCAGTACTTC.